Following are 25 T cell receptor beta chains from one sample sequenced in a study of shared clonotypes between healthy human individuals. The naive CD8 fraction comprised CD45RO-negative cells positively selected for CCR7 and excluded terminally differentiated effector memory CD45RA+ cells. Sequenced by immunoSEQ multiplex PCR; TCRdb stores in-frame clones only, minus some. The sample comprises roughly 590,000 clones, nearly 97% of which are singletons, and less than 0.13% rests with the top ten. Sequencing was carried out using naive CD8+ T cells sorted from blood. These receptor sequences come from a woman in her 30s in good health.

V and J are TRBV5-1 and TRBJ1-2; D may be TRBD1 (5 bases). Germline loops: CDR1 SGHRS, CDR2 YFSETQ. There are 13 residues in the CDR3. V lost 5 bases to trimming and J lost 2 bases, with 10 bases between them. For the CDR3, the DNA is TGCGCCAGCAGAGAGACAGAAAACTATGGCTACACCTTC. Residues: CASRETENYGYTF. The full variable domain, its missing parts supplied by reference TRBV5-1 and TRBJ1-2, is KAGVTQTPRYLIKTRGQQVTLSCSPISGHRSVSWYQQTPGQGLQFLFEYFSETQRNKGNFPGRFSGRQFSNSRSEMNVSTLELGDSALYLCASRETENYGYTFGSGTRLTVV.

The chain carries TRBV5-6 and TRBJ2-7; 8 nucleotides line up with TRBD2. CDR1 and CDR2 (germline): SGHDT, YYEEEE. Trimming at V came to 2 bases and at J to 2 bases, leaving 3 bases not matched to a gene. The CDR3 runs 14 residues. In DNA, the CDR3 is TGTGCCAGCAGCTTAGCGGGAGCGCCCTACGAGCAGTACTTC. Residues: CASSLAGAPYEQYF.

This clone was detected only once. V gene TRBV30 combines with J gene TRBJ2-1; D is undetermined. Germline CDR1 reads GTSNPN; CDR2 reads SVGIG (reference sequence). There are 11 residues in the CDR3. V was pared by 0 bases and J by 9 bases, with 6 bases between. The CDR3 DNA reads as TGTGCCTGGAGTGTTATTAGTGAGCAGTTCTTC. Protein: CAWSVISEQFF.

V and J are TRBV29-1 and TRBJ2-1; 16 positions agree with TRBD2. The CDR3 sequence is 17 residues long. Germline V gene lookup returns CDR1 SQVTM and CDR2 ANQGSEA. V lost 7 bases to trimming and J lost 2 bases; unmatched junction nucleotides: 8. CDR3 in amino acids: CSAIGTSGRAAYNEQFF. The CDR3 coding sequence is TGCAGCGCTATAGGGACTAGCGGGAGGGCTGCCTACAATGAGCAGTTCTTC.

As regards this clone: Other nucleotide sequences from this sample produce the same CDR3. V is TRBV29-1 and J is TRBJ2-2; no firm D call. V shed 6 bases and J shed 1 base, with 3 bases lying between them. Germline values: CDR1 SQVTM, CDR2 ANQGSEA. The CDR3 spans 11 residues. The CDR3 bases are TGCAGCGTCTTGAACACCGGGGAGCTGTTTTTT. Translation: CSVLNTGELFF.

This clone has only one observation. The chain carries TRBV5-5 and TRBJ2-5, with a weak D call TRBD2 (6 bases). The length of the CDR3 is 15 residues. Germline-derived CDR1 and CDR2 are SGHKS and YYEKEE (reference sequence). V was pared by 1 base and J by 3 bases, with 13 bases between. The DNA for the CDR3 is TGTGCCAGCAGCTTGTACGAGCGGGCCGAAGAGACCCAGTACTTC. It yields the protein CASSLYERAEETQYF.

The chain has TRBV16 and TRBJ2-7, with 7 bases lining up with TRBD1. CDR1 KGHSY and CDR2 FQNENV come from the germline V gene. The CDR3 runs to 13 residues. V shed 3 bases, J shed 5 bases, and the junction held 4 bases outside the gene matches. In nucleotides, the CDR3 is TGTGCCAGCAGCCATGGGACAGCTAACGAGCAGTACTTC. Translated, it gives CASSHGTANEQYF.

The CDR3 coding sequence is TGCGCCAGCAGCCAAGATGTGAATAATAACTATGGCTACACCTTC. Residues: CASSQDVNNNYGYTF. The rearrangement links TRBV4-1 to TRBJ1-2; D unclear. The CDR3 spans 15 residues. Germline-derived CDR1 and CDR2 are MGHRA and YSYEKL. Trimming took off 0 bases at V and 1 base at J, with 9 bases between the two ends.

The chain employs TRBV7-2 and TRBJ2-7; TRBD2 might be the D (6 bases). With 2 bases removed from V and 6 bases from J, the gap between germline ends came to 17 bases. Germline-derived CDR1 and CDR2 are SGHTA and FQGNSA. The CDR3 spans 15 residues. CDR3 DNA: TGTGCCAGCAGCTTACTTGGAGGGCCAAAGTTCGAGCAGTACTTC. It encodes CASSLLGGPKFEQYF.

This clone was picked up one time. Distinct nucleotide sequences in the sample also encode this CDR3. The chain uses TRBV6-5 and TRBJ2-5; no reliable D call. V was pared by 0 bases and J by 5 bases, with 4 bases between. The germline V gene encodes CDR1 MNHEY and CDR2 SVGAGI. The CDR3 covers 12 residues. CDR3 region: CASSYSGETQYF. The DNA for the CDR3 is TGTGCCAGCAGTTACTCGGGCGAGACCCAGTACTTC.

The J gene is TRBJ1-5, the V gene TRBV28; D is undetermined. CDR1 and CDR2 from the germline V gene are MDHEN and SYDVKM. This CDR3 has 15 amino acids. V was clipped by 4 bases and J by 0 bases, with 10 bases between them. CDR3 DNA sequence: TGTGCCAGCAGTTCCCCGGTCAATAGCAATCAGCCCCAGCATTTT. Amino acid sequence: CASSSPVNSNQPQHF.

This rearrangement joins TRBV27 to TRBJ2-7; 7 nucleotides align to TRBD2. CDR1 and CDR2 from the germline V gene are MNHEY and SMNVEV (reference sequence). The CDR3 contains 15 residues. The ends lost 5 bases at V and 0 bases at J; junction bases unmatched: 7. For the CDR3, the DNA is TGTGCCAGCAGTCTGGGACTAAGAAGCTCCTACGAGCAGTACTTC. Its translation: CASSLGLRSSYEQYF.

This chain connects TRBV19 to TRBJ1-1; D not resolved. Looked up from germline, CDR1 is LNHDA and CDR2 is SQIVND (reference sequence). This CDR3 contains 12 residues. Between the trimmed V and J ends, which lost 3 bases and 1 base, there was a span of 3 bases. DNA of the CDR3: TGTGCCAGTAGTATTAGGAACACTGAAGCTTTCTTT. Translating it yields CASSIRNTEAFF.

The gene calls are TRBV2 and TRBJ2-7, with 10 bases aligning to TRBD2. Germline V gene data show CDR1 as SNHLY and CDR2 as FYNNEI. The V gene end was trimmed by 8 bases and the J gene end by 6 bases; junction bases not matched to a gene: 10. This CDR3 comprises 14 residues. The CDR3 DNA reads TGTGCCAGCCTCTACTGGCAGCGGGAGGGCGAGCAGTACTTC. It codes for CASLYWQREGEQYF.

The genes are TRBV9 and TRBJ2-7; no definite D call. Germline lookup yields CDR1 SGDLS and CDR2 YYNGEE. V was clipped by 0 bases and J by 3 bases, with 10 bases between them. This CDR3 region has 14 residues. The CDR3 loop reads CASSVAWASYEQYF. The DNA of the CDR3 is TGTGCCAGCAGCGTAGCGTGGGCCAGCTACGAGCAGTACTTC.

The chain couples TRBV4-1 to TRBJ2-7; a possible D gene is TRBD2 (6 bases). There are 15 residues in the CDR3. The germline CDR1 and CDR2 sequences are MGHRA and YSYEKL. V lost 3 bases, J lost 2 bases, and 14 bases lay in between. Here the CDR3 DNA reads TGCGCCAGCAGCCATGCCGGGACTGGTACCTACGAGCAGTACTTC. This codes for CASSHAGTGTYEQYF.

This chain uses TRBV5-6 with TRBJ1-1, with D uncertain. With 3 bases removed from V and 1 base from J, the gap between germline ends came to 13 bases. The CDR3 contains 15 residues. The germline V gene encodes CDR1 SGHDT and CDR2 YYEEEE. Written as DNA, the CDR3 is TGTGCCAGCAGCTCCCCTTCAGAGGGGAACACTGAAGCTTTCTTT. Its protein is CASSSPSEGNTEAFF.

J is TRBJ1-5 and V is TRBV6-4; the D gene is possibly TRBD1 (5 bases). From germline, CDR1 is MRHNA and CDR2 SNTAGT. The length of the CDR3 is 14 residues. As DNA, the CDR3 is TGTGTCATCGTCCCAGGGTGGTTTAGTCAGCCCCAGCATTTT. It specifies CVIVPGWFSQPQHF.

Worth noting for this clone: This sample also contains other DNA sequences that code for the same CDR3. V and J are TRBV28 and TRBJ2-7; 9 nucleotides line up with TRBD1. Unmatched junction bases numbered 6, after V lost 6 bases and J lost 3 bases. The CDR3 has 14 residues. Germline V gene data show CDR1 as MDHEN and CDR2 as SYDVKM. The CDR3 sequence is CASRDRDRVYEQYF. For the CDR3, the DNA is TGTGCCAGCAGGGACCGGGACAGGGTCTACGAGCAGTACTTC.

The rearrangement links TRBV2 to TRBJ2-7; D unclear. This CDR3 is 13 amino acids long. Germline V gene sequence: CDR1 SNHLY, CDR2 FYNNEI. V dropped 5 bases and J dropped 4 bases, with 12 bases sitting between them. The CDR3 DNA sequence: TGTGCCAGCAGTCCGACCTCGGGTTACGAGCAGTACTTC. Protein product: CASSPTSGYEQYF.

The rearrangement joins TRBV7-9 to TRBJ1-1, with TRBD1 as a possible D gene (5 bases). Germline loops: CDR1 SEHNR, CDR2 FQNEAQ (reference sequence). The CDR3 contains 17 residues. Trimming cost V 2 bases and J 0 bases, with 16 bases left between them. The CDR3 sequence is CASSLWGQGLMNTEAFF. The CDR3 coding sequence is TGTGCCAGCAGCTTATGGGGCCAGGGCCTAATGAACACTGAAGCTTTCTTT.

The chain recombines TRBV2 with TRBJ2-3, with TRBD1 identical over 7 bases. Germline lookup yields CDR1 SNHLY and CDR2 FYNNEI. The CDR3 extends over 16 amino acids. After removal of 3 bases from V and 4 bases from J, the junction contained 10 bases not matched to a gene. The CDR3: CASSDRQGLGADTQYF. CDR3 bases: TGTGCCAGCAGTGATCGACAGGGATTAGGAGCAGATACGCAGTATTTT.

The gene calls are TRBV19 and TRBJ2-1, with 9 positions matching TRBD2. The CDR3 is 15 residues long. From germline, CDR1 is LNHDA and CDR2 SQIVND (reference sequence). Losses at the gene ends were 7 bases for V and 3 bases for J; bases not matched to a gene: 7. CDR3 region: CASTPLAGDYNEQFF. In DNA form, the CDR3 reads TGTGCCAGTACCCCTTTAGCGGGGGACTACAATGAGCAGTTCTTC. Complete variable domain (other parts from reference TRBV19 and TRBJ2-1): DGGITQSPKYLFRKEGQNVTLSCEQNLNHDAMYWYRQDPGQGLRLIYYSQIVNDFQKGDIAEGYSVSREKKESFPLTVTSAQKNPTAFYLCASTPLAGDYNEQFFGPGTRLTVL.

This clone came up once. CDR3 bases: TGTGCCAGCAGCTCAGGCCAGGATTTCTTCGCGAACACCGGGGAGCTGTTTTTT. Its translation: CASSSGQDFFANTGELFF. This rearrangement joins TRBV7-9 to TRBJ2-2; D not resolved. Trimming shortened V by 4 bases and J by 0 bases, and 18 bases separated the two germline ends. CDR3 length: 18 amino acids. Germline CDR1 and CDR2: SEHNR and FQNEAQ (reference sequence).

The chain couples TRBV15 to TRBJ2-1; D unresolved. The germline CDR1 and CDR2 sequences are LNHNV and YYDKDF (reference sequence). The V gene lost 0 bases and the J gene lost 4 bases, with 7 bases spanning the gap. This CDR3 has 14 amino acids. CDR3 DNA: TGTGCCACCAGCAGAGATGTAGGATACAATGAGCAGTTCTTC. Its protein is CATSRDVGYNEQFF.